The 21 T cell receptor beta chains below come from one sample, sequenced in a study of technical replicates of blood from four donors. TCRdb's table, derived via immunoSEQ multiplex PCR, lists solely in-frame clones and lacks some. The repertoire holds 95,000 or so clones, with about 95% as singletons. The specimen sequenced was T cells isolated from PBMCs. Receptors originate from a human donor in good health.

This rearrangement joins TRBV6-5 to TRBJ1-5; D not resolved. The CDR3 totals 14 residues. CDR1 MNHEY and CDR2 SVGAGI come from the germline V gene. Trimming cost V 8 bases and J 7 bases, with 18 bases left between them. CDR3 residues: CASDTAMGGQPQHF. For the CDR3, the DNA is TGTGCCAGCGACACGGCGATGGGAGGACAGCCCCAGCATTTT.

This clone was picked up one time. The chain joins TRBV19 to TRBJ1-2, with a tentative D call TRBD1 (6 bases). Germline CDR1 and CDR2: LNHDA and SQIVND (reference sequence). The CDR3 is 13 residues long. The V end lost 8 bases, the J end lost 3 bases, and 13 bases lay between the germline ends. In nucleotides, the CDR3 is TGTGCCAGTTGCCCGAAGGGGGACTATGGCTACACCTTC. Protein product: CASCPKGDYGYTF.

This chain connects TRBV19 to TRBJ2-7; a weak D match, TRBD1 (5 bases). Germline V lookup: CDR1 LNHDA, CDR2 SQIVND (reference sequence). This CDR3 region has 18 residues. The germline V and J ends were trimmed by 5 bases and 1 base, with 24 bases remaining between them. The CDR3 loop is CASSPKTELTILSYEQYF. DNA of the CDR3: TGTGCCAGTAGTCCGAAGACAGAACTGACAATCCTTTCCTACGAGCAGTACTTC.

The chain has TRBV30 and TRBJ2-7; 11 nucleotides match TRBD1. CDR1 is GTSNPN, CDR2 SVGIG, per germline (reference sequence). J gave up 12 bases and V 4 bases, and 8 bases lay outside the gene matches. The CDR3 runs to 12 residues. The DNA of the CDR3 is TGTGCCTGGACCACCGGGACAGGGGGACTGTACTTC. Translating it yields CAWTTGTGGLYF. The complete variable domain, with remaining parts taken from reference TRBV30 and TRBJ2-7, reads SQTIHQWPATLVQPVGSPLSLECTVEGTSNPNLYWYRQAAGRGLQLLFYSVGIGQISSEVPQNLSASRPQDRQFILSSKKLLLSDSGFYLCAWTTGTGGLYFGPGTRLTVT.

The chain carries TRBV2 and TRBJ2-1; TRBD1 agrees at 12 bases. The CDR3 consists of 15 residues. With 4 bases clipped from V and 9 bases from J, the junction kept 7 bases outside the gene matches. Germline V gene data show CDR1 as SNHLY and CDR2 as FYNNEI. The CDR3 sequence: CASSGRGQGASEQFF. The CDR3 DNA follows: TGTGCCAGCAGTGGGCGGGGACAGGGGGCAAGTGAGCAGTTCTTC.

This clone was counted once. The CDR3 nucleotides read TGCGCCAGCAGCTTTCAACTAGCGGGAGGGCCCGACGAGCAGTACTTC. Its translation is CASSFQLAGGPDEQYF. This chain links TRBV5-1 with TRBJ2-7, with TRBD2 matching 13 bases. This CDR3 is built from 16 residues. Germline V gives CDR1 SGHRS, CDR2 YFSETQ. V lost 2 bases to trimming and J lost 5 bases; unmatched junction nucleotides: 7.

J is TRBJ2-2 and V is TRBV28; 8 positions agree with TRBD1. CDR1 MDHEN and CDR2 SYDVKM come from the germline V gene. V was pared by 2 bases and J by 4 bases, with 3 bases of the junction left unmatched. The CDR3 spans 15 residues. CDR3 in amino acids: CASSLARGPTGELFF. The CDR3 bases are TGTGCCAGCAGTTTAGCCAGGGGGCCCACCGGGGAGCTGTTTTTT.

This chain joins TRBV5-4 and TRBJ1-5; 10 bases are a match to TRBD1. CDR1 and CDR2 from the germline V gene are SGHNT and YYREEE (reference sequence). There are 15 residues in the CDR3. V dropped 3 bases and J dropped 7; count of bases not matched to a gene: 7. Here the CDR3 reads CASSSGTGVSQPQHF. The CDR3 DNA sequence: TGTGCCAGCAGCTCCGGGACAGGGGTGAGCCAGCCCCAGCATTTT.

Comments on this clone: The junction does not match germline at one end; this may be a read error. Written as DNA, the CDR3 is TGTGCCAGTAACAAACCCCTAGGGGCCGTTCACTTC. Protein: CASNKPLGAVHF. V is TRBV19 and J is TRBJ2-5; D perhaps matches TRBD1 (5 bases). Germline V gene sequence: CDR1 LNHDA, CDR2 SQIVND (reference sequence). The CDR3 runs 12 residues.

V gene TRBV5-1 combines with J gene TRBJ2-1, with TRBD1 as a possible D gene (6 bases). CDR3 length equals 15 residues. Between the trimmed V and J ends, which lost 0 bases and 3 bases, there was a span of 10 bases. CDR1 SGHRS and CDR2 YFSETQ come from the germline V gene. DNA for the CDR3: TGCGCCAGCAGCTTGGCAGGGGTAGGCTACAATGAGCAGTTCTTC. Amino acids: CASSLAGVGYNEQFF.

The chain carries TRBV5-1 and TRBJ2-5; D gene uncertain. This CDR3 has 14 amino acids. V was shortened by 0 bases and J by 1 base, with 7 bases between the two germline ends. Germline V gives CDR1 SGHRS, CDR2 YFSETQ. The CDR3 DNA reads as TGCGCCAGCAGCTTGGGTCGGGTCCAAGAGACCCAGTACTTC. Translation: CASSLGRVQETQYF.

This chain joins TRBV9 and TRBJ2-3; D might be TRBD1 (6 bases). The CDR3 has 13 amino acids. The V and J ends lost 5 bases and 2 bases respectively, with 9 bases between them. The germline V gene encodes CDR1 SGDLS and CDR2 YYNGEE. CDR3 nucleotides: TGTGCCAGCAGTGGACAGATCACAGATACGCAGTATTTT. Translation gives CASSGQITDTQYF.

V usage is TRBV7-6 and J usage is TRBJ1-1; D gene uncertain. This CDR3 has 12 amino acids. Trimming took off 5 bases at V and 5 bases at J, with 9 bases between the two ends. Germline CDR1 and CDR2: SGHVS and FNYEAQ. DNA for the CDR3: TGTGCCAGCAGCCCCGCGCGGACTGAAGCTTTCTTT. Its translation is CASSPARTEAFF.

The V call is TRBV7-2, the J call TRBJ2-2, with 8 bases that match TRBD2. J gave up 5 bases and V 0 bases, and 5 bases lay outside the gene matches. The CDR3 is made up of 16 amino acids. CDR1 is SGHTA and CDR2 is FQGNSA in the germline V gene. The CDR3 DNA sequence: TGTGCCAGCAGCTTAGCAGGGACTAGTGGGACCGGGGAGCTGTTTTTT. It translates to CASSLAGTSGTGELFF.

The gene calls are TRBV28 and TRBJ2-7, with D perhaps matching TRBD1 (7 bases). V was shortened by 7 bases and J by 3 bases, with 16 bases between the two germline ends. This CDR3 spans 14 amino acids. Germline-derived CDR1 and CDR2 are MDHEN and SYDVKM. This chain's CDR3 is CASKRGRDSYEQYF. Written as DNA, the CDR3 is TGTGCCAGCAAAAGGGGGCGGGATAGCTACGAGCAGTACTTC. The entire variable domain, with the rest obtained from reference TRBV28 and TRBJ2-7, is as follows: DVKVTQSSRYLVKRTGEKVFLECVQDMDHENMFWYRQDPGLGLRLIYFSYDVKMKEKGDIPEGYSVSREKKERFSLILESASTNQTSMYLCASKRGRDSYEQYFGPGTRLTVT.

The V call is TRBV28, the J call TRBJ1-1; 7 bases align to TRBD1. V dropped 5 bases and J dropped 0; count of bases not matched to a gene: 3. The CDR3 is 14 amino acids. CDR1 and CDR2 from the germline V gene are MDHEN and SYDVKM. The chain's CDR3 is CASSPDRVNTEAFF. The CDR3 DNA reads as TGTGCCAGCAGTCCAGACAGGGTGAACACTGAAGCTTTCTTT.

DNA of the CDR3: TGTGCCAGCAGTCCAGGGGTCGCTAACTATGGCTACACCTTC. It codes for CASSPGVANYGYTF. The V gene is TRBV27, the J gene TRBJ1-2; D may be TRBD1 (6 bases). The CDR3 length is 14 residues. The V gene's germline CDR1 is MNHEY and CDR2 SMNVEV (reference sequence). V lost 5 bases to trimming and J lost 0 bases, with 10 bases between them.

The rearrangement links TRBV9 to TRBJ2-3; D is perhaps TRBD2 (7 bases). Trimming shortened V by 3 bases and J by 4 bases, and 21 bases separated the two germline ends. CDR3 length: 17 residues. Germline assignment: CDR1 SGDLS and CDR2 YYNGEE. The CDR3 protein is CASSATRGLSGADTQYF. For the CDR3, the DNA is TGTGCCAGCAGCGCAACGCGGGGACTATCAGGGGCAGATACGCAGTATTTT.

J is TRBJ2-3 and V is TRBV28; 12 bases fit TRBD1. The CDR3 sequence is 14 residues long. Germline-derived CDR1 and CDR2 are MDHEN and SYDVKM. J was trimmed by 2 bases and V by 8 bases; bases with no gene match: 2. CDR3 bases: TGTGCCAGCTTGGGACAGGGGGCCACAGATACGCAGTATTTT. Translated, it gives CASLGQGATDTQYF. The variable domain in full, completed from reference TRBV28 and TRBJ2-3, reads DVKVTQSSRYLVKRTGEKVFLECVQDMDHENMFWYRQDPGLGLRLIYFSYDVKMKEKGDIPEGYSVSREKKERFSLILESASTNQTSMYLCASLGQGATDTQYFGPGTRLTVL.

This clone was observed a single time. The chain employs TRBV30 and TRBJ2-1; tentatively, D is TRBD2 (6 bases). The CDR3 has 17 amino acids. V was pared by 3 bases and J by 7 bases, with 25 bases between. The germline gives CDR1 GTSNPN, CDR2 SVGIG (reference sequence). The CDR3 bases are TGTGCCTGGAGGAGAGCTGCCGCGGGACCAGGGATAAATGAGCAGTTCTTC. This gives the protein CAWRRAAAGPGINEQFF.

The gene calls are TRBV27 and TRBJ2-3, with 9 bases identical to TRBD2. The CDR3 runs 17 residues. Losses at the gene ends were 7 bases for V and 2 bases for J; bases not matched to a gene: 13. Germline lookup yields CDR1 MNHEY and CDR2 SMNVEV (reference sequence). Here the CDR3 DNA reads TGTGCCAGCAACCACGGCACTAGCGGGCGGAACACAGATACGCAGTATTTT. It encodes CASNHGTSGRNTDTQYF.